A single sample gave rise to the 20 T cell receptor beta chains below, sequenced in a study of cytomegalovirus exposure and HLA in healthy donors. Profiling relied on immunoSEQ multiplex PCR, and the TCRdb table lists in-frame clones only, not all of them. The sample records roughly 330,000 clones, 75% to 90% being singletons. The sample consisted of PBMCs. All receptors come from a woman between 25 and 40 years old in good health and CMV-seropositive.

The chain joins TRBV5-1 to TRBJ2-7, with TRBD1 identical over 11 bases. The CDR3 spans 14 residues. Trimming at V came to 4 bases and at J to 4 bases, leaving 4 bases not matched to a gene. Germline CDR1 and CDR2: SGHRS and YFSETQ. CDR3: CASSEDRGQYEQYF. CDR3 DNA: TGCGCCAGCAGCGAGGACAGGGGGCAATACGAGCAGTACTTC.

This chain uses TRBV27 with TRBJ1-1; 9 bases match TRBD1. CDR1 and CDR2 from the germline V gene are MNHEY and SMNVEV (reference sequence). With V trimmed by 6 bases and J by 0 bases, 11 bases remained unmatched. There are 17 residues in the CDR3. CDR3 in amino acids: CASRALTGGGMNTEAFF. CDR3 sequence (DNA): TGTGCCAGCAGAGCCCTGACAGGGGGAGGCATGAACACTGAAGCTTTCTTT.

The chain employs TRBV5-1 and TRBJ1-3; D unresolved. CDR1 and CDR2 from the germline V gene are SGHRS and YFSETQ. Deletions cut 4 bases from V and 3 bases from J, with 14 bases between. The CDR3 extends over 15 amino acids. This chain's CDR3 is CASSGQWEDGNTIYF. Written as DNA, the CDR3 is TGCGCCAGCAGCGGTCAGTGGGAAGATGGAAACACCATATATTTT.

The chain employs TRBV6-5 and TRBJ2-7; TRBD1 aligns across 7 bases. Trimming took 8 bases from V and 6 from J; bases not matched to a gene: 16. Per germline, CDR1 MNHEY and CDR2 SVGAGI. The length of the CDR3 is 15 residues. CDR3 loop: CASRNRAGGVFEQYF. CDR3 nucleotides: TGTGCCAGCCGGAATAGGGCAGGGGGAGTTTTCGAGCAGTACTTC.

The chain couples TRBV27 to TRBJ2-7; D unclear. This CDR3 comprises 13 residues. The V end lost 10 bases, the J end lost 6 bases, and 19 bases lay between the germline ends. Germline V gene lookup returns CDR1 MNHEY and CDR2 SMNVEV (reference sequence). For the CDR3, the DNA is TGTGCCACCCACGCCGGGCCGGTGGGCGAGCAGTACTTC. This sequence encodes CATHAGPVGEQYF.

This clone was picked up one time. The rearrangement links TRBV19 to TRBJ1-5; weak D call: TRBD1 (6 bases). Germline V lookup: CDR1 LNHDA, CDR2 SQIVND (reference sequence). The length of the CDR3 is 12 residues. Deletions cut 5 bases from V and 9 bases from J, with 11 bases between. In DNA, the CDR3 is TGTGCCAGTAGTGAACAGGGTTGGCCCCAGCATTTT. It yields the protein CASSEQGWPQHF.

This clone showed up just once. This chain connects TRBV10-2 to TRBJ2-5; D might be TRBD1 (6 bases). Germline V lookup: CDR1 WSHSY, CDR2 SAAADI. Between the trimmed V and J ends, which lost 6 bases and 1 base, there was a span of 9 bases. The CDR3 consists of 13 residues. The CDR3 sequence: CASSDRLQETQYF. For the CDR3, the DNA is TGCGCCAGCAGCGACAGGCTCCAAGAGACCCAGTACTTC.

The chain links TRBV6-1 to TRBJ1-5; TRBD1 is a possible D gene (5 bases). V lost 8 bases and J lost 4, with 18 bases in between. This CDR3 spans 15 amino acids. Germline CDR1 reads MNHNS; CDR2 reads SASEGT. As DNA, the CDR3 is TGTGCCAGCGTACGGGACCCCAGTAAGAATCAGCCCCAGCATTTT. This translates into CASVRDPSKNQPQHF.

This chain joins TRBV7-9 and TRBJ2-5, with no clear D. This CDR3 region has 12 residues. Trimming stripped 3 bases from V and 5 bases from J, with 7 bases between. Germline-derived CDR1 and CDR2 are SEHNR and FQNEAQ (reference sequence). The CDR3 DNA reads TGTGCCAGCAGCTTTTTGAGCGAGACCCAGTACTTC. It encodes CASSFLSETQYF. Full variable domain (remainder filled in from reference TRBV7-9 and TRBJ2-5): DTGVSQNPRHKITKRGQNVTFRCDPISEHNRLYWYRQTLGQGPEFLTYFQNEAQLEKSRLLSDRFSAERPKGSFSTLEIQRTEQGDSAMYLCASSFLSETQYFGPGTRLLVL.

This sequence joins TRBV4-1 and TRBJ2-7, with 7 bases identical to TRBD1. This CDR3 region has 16 residues. CDR1 and CDR2 from the germline V gene are MGHRA and YSYEKL. V lost 4 bases, J lost 4 bases, and 13 bases stayed unmatched. The CDR3: CASSLGPGQRKYEQYF. The CDR3 nucleotides are TGCGCCAGCAGCCTTGGGCCGGGACAGAGAAAATACGAGCAGTACTTC.

The chain has TRBV6-6 and TRBJ2-3; D not certain. The germline V gene has CDR1 MNHNY and CDR2 SVGAGI (reference sequence). V was trimmed by 0 bases and J by 2 bases, leaving 9 bases between them. The CDR3 length is 15 residues. The CDR3 region is CASSYSIHITDTQYF. CDR3 coding DNA: TGTGCCAGCAGTTACTCGATCCATATCACAGATACGCAGTATTTT.

This clone has a handful of counts. This chain connects TRBV7-9 to TRBJ2-7, with D unresolved. Germline CDR1 and CDR2: SEHNR and FQNEAQ (reference sequence). This CDR3 spans 14 amino acids. V was shortened by 2 bases and J by 7 bases, with 15 bases between the two germline ends. CDR3 nucleotides: TGTGCCAGCAGCTTACCACCCTTTTCCGGGGAGCAGTACTTC. Its protein product is CASSLPPFSGEQYF.

The gene calls are TRBV28 and TRBJ2-1; D is uncertain. The CDR3 runs to 10 residues. From germline, CDR1 is MDHEN and CDR2 SYDVKM. The ends were cut back, 8 bases at V and 4 bases at J, with 3 bases in the middle. The CDR3 spells CASGYNEQFF. CDR3 coding DNA: TGTGCCAGCGGGTACAATGAGCAGTTCTTC.

The V gene is TRBV7-3, the J gene TRBJ2-6; no firm D call. The V and J ends lost 1 base and 0 bases respectively, with 7 bases between them. The CDR3 runs to 16 residues. The germline V gene has CDR1 SGHTA and CDR2 FQGTGA. The chain's CDR3 is CASSLRFDSGANVLTF. CDR3 bases: TGTGCCAGCAGCTTAAGGTTTGACTCTGGGGCCAACGTCCTGACTTTC.

J is TRBJ2-1 and V is TRBV9; 7 bases fit TRBD2. The CDR3 runs to 17 residues. Losses at the gene ends were 3 bases for V and 6 bases for J; bases not matched to a gene: 15. CDR1 and CDR2 from the germline V gene are SGDLS and YYNGEE. The CDR3 DNA reads as TGTGCCAGCAGCGCCGGGGGGAGGGTTTATCTTGGCAATGAGCAGTTCTTC. The encoded protein is CASSAGGRVYLGNEQFF.

This clone appeared a few times. The chain employs TRBV5-1 and TRBJ1-3, with 8 bases fitting TRBD1. The CDR3 spans 18 residues. Germline CDR1 SGHRS, CDR2 YFSETQ. Trimming removed 0 bases from V and 4 bases from J; junction bases left unmatched: 12. The CDR3 protein is CASSLGDRRFSSGNTIYF. The CDR3 bases are TGCGCCAGCAGCTTGGGGGACAGGCGCTTTAGCTCCGGAAACACCATATATTTT.

The chain combines TRBV7-9 with TRBJ2-5, with 7 bases aligning to TRBD1. CDR3 size: 14 residues. CDR1 and CDR2 (germline): SEHNR, FQNEAQ (reference sequence). V lost 3 bases to trimming and J lost 5 bases; unmatched junction nucleotides: 6. CDR3: CASSFLDRVETQYF. The CDR3 DNA sequence: TGTGCCAGCAGCTTTTTAGACAGGGTCGAGACCCAGTACTTC.

This clone was seen a single time. Other DNA sequences of this sample code for an identical CDR3. The chain recombines TRBV27 with TRBJ2-1, with TRBD1 as a possible D gene (6 bases). Germline-derived CDR1 and CDR2 are MNHEY and SMNVEV (reference sequence). This CDR3 comprises 13 residues. V lost 6 bases, J lost 4 bases, and 10 bases lay in between. CDR3 sequence reads: CASSTTGYNEQFF. In DNA, the CDR3 is TGTGCCAGCAGCACCACAGGGTACAATGAGCAGTTCTTC.

The chain couples TRBV19 to TRBJ2-1, with a weak D call TRBD1 (6 bases). From germline, CDR1 is LNHDA and CDR2 SQIVND (reference sequence). V lost 5 bases and J lost 9, with 14 bases in between. The CDR3 contains 13 residues. Here the CDR3 DNA reads TGTGCCAGTAGTGACCAACAGGGTACTGAGCAGTTCTTC. Its protein is CASSDQQGTEQFF. The variable domain in full, with the rest retrieved from reference TRBV19 and TRBJ2-1, is DGGITQSPKYLFRKEGQNVTLSCEQNLNHDAMYWYRQDPGQGLRLIYYSQIVNDFQKGDIAEGYSVSREKKESFPLTVTSAQKNPTAFYLCASSDQQGTEQFFGPGTRLTVL.

This sequence joins TRBV15 and TRBJ2-2; perhaps TRBD2 as D (5 bases). The CDR3 extends over 15 amino acids. The germline V and J ends were trimmed by 1 base and 1 base, with 7 bases remaining between them. Germline V gives CDR1 LNHNV, CDR2 YYDKDF (reference sequence). CDR3 protein: CATSRGGMNTGELFF. In DNA form, the CDR3 reads TGTGCCACCAGCAGAGGAGGGATGAACACCGGGGAGCTGTTTTTT.